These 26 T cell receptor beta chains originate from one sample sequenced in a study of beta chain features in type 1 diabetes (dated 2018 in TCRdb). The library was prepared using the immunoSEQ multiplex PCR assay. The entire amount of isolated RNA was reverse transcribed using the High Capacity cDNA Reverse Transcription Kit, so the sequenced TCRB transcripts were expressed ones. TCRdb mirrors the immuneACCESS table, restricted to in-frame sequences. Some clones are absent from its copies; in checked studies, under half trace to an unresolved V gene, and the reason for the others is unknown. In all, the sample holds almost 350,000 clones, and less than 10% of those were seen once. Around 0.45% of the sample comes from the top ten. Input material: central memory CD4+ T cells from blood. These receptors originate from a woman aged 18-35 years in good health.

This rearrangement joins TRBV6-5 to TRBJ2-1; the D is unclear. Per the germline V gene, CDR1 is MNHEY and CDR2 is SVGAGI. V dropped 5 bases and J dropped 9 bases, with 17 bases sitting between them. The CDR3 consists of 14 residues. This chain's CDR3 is CASSRTGGLGEQFF. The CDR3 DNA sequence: TGTGCCAGCAGTAGAACCGGTGGGCTTGGTGAGCAGTTCTTC.

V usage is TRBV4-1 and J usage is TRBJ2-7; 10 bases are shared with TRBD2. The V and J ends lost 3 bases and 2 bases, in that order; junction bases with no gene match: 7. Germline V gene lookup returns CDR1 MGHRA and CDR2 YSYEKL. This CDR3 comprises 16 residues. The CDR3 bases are TGCGCCAGCAGCCAGGACCATAGCGGGAGGACCTACGAGCAGTACTTC. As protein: CASSQDHSGRTYEQYF.

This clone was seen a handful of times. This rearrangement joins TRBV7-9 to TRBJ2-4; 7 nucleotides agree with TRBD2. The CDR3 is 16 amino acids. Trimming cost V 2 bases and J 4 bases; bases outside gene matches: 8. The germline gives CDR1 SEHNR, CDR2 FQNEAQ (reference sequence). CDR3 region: CASSLPQAGEKNIQYF. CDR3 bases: TGTGCCAGCAGCTTACCCCAGGCGGGAGAGAAAAACATTCAGTACTTC.

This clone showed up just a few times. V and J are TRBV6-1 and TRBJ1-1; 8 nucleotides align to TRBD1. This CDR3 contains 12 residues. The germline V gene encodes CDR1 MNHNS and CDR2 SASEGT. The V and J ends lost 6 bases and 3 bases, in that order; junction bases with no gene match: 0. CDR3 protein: CASRQGDTEAFF. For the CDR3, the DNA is TGTGCCAGCAGACAGGGGGACACTGAAGCTTTCTTT.

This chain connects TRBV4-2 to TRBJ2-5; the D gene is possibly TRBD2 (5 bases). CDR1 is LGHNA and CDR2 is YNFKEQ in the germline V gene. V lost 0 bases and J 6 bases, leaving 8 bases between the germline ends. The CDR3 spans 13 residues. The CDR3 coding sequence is TGTGCCAGCAGCCAAGACAGGACTCAGACCCAGTACTTC. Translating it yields CASSQDRTQTQYF.

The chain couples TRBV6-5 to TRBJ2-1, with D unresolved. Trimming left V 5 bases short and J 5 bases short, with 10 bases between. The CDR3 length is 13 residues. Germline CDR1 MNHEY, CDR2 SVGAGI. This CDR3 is CASSVVKNNEQFF. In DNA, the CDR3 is TGTGCCAGCAGTGTGGTAAAGAACAATGAGCAGTTCTTC.

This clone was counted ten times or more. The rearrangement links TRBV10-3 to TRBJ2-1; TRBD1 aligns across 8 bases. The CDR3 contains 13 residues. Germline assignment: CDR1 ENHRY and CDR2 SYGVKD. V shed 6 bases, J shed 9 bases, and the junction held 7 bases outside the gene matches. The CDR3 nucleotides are TGTGCCATCAGCGTAGAGACAGGGGTTGAGCAGTTCTTC. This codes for CAISVETGVEQFF.

The CDR3 DNA reads as TGTGCCAGCAGTGAATGGGAACGCAATCAGCCCCAGCATTTT. Its protein is CASSEWERNQPQHF. The rearrangement joins TRBV2 to TRBJ1-5, with unresolved D. Trimming stripped 2 bases from V and 2 bases from J, with 7 bases between. This CDR3 has 14 residues. Germline CDR1 is SNHLY and CDR2 is FYNNEI.

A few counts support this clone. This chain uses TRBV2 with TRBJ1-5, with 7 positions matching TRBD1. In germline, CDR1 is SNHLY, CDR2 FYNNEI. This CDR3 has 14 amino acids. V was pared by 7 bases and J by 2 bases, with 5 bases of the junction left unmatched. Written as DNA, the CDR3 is TGTGCCAGCAACCTTGACAGGGGCAATCAGCCCCAGCATTTT. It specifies CASNLDRGNQPQHF.

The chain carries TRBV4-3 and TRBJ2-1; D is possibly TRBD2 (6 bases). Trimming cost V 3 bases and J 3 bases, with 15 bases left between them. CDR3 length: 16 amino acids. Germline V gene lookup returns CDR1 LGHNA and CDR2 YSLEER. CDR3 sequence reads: CASSQQPRTNYNEQFF. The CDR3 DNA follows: TGCGCCAGCAGCCAGCAACCGAGGACTAACTACAATGAGCAGTTCTTC.

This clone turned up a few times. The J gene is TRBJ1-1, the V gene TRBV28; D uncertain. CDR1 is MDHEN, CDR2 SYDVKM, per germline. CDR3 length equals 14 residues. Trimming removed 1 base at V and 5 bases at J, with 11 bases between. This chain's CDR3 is CASSLLGRSTEAFF. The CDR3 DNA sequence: TGTGCCAGCAGTTTATTAGGCAGGTCAACTGAAGCTTTCTTT.

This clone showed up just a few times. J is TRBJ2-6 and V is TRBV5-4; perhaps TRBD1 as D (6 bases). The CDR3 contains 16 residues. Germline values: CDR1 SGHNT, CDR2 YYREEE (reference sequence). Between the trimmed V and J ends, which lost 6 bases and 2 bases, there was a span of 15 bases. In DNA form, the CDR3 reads TGTGCCAGCAACCCCCTGGGGGCAACTGGGGCCAACGTCCTGACTTTC. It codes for CASNPLGATGANVLTF.

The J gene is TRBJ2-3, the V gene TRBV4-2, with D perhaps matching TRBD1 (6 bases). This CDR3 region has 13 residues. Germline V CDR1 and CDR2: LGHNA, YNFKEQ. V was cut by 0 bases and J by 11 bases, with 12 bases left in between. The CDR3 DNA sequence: TGTGCCAGCAGCCAAGATTTGACAGGCCAGCAGTATTTT. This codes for CASSQDLTGQQYF.

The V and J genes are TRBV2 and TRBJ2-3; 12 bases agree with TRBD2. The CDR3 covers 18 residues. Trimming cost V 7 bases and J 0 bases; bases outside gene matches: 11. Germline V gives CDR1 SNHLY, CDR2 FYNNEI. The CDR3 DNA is TGTGCCAGCAAAACTGGACTAGCGGGAACAAGTAGCACAGATACGCAGTATTTT. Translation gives CASKTGLAGTSSTDTQYF. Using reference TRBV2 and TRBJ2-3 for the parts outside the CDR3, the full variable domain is EPEVTQTPSHQVTQMGQEVILRCVPISNHLYFYWYRQILGQKVEFLVSFYNNEISEKSEIFDDQFSVERPDGSNFTLKIRSTKLEDSAMYFCASKTGLAGTSSTDTQYFGPGTRLTVL.

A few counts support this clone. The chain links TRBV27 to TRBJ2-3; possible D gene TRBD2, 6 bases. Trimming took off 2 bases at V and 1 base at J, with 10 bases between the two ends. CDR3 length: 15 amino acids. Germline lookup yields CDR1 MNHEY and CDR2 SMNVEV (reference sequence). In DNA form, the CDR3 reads TGTGCCAGCAGTTTACGGCCTAGCGGCACAGATACGCAGTATTTT. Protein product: CASSLRPSGTDTQYF.

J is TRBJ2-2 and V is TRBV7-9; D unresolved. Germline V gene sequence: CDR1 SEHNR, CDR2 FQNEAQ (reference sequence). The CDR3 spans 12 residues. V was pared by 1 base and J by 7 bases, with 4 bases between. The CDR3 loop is CASSLELGELFF. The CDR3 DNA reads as TGTGCCAGCAGCTTAGAGCTCGGGGAGCTGTTTTTT.

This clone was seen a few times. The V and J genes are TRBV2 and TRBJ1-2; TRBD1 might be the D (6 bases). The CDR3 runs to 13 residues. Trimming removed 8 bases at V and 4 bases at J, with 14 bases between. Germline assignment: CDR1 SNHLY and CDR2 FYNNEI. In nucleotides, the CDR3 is TGTGCCAGCCTTCAGGACAGCGGCTATGGCTACACCTTC. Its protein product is CASLQDSGYGYTF. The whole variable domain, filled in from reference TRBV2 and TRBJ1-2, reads EPEVTQTPSHQVTQMGQEVILRCVPISNHLYFYWYRQILGQKVEFLVSFYNNEISEKSEIFDDQFSVERPDGSNFTLKIRSTKLEDSAMYFCASLQDSGYGYTFGSGTRLTVV.

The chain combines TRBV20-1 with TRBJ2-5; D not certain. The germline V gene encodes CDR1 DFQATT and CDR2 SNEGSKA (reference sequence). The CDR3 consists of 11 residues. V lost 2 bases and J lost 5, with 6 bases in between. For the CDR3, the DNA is TGCAGTGCTAGACAGGCGGAGACCCAGTACTTC. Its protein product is CSARQAETQYF.

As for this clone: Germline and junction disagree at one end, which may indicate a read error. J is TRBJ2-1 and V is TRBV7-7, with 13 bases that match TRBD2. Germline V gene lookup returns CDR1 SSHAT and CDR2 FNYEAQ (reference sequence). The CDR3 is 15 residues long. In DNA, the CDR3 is TGTGCTAGCAGCGACGGACTAGCGGGAGTCGGGGAGCAGTTCTTC. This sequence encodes CASSDGLAGVGEQFF. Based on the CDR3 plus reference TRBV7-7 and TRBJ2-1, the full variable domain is GAGVSQSPRYKVTKRGQDVTLRCDPISSHATLYWYQQALGQGPEFLTYFNYEAQPDKSGLPSDRFSAERPEGSISTLTIQRTEQRDSAMYRCASSDGLAGVGEQFFGPGTRLTVL.

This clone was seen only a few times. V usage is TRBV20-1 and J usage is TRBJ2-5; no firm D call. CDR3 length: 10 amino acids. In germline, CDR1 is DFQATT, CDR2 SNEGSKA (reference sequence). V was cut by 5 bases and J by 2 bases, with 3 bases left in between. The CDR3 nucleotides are TGCAGTGCTGAACAAGAGACCCAGTACTTC. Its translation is CSAEQETQYF.

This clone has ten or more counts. The CDR3 spells CASSVQLAGATDTQYF. The CDR3 bases are TGTGCCAGCAGCGTACAGCTAGCGGGCGCCACAGATACGCAGTATTTT. The gene calls are TRBV2 and TRBJ2-3, with TRBD2 matching 8 bases. There are 16 residues in the CDR3. Unmatched junction bases numbered 10, after V lost 6 bases and J lost 2 bases. Germline V gene data show CDR1 as SNHLY and CDR2 as FYNNEI.

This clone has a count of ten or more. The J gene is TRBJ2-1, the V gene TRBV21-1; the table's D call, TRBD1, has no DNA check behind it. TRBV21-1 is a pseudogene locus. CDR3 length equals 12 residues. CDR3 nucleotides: TGTGCCAGCAGCAAGACAGGGTTTGAGCAGTTCTTC. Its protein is CASSKTGFEQFF.

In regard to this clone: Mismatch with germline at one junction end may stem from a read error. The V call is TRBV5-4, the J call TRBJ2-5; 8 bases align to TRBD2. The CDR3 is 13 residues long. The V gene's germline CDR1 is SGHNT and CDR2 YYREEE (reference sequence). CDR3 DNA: TGCGCCAGCAGCCAAGGCGGGAGGAGGCCCCAGTACTTC. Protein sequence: CASSQGGRRPQYF.

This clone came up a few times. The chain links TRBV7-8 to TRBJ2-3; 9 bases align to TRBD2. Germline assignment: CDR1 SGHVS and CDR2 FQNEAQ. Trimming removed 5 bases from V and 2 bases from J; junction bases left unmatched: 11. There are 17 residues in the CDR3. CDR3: CASSPSPGLAATDTQYF. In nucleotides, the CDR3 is TGTGCCAGCAGCCCCTCTCCGGGACTAGCAGCCACAGATACGCAGTATTTT.

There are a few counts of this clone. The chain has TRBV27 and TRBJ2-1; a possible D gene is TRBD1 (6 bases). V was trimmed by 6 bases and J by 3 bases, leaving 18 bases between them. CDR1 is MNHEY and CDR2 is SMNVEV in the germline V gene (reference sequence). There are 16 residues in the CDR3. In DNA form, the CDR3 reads TGTGCCAGCAGGGAACTAGGTACAGGGAACTACAATGAGCAGTTCTTC. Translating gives CASRELGTGNYNEQFF.

This CDR3 is CASRRTSGQETQYF. DNA for the CDR3: TGTGCCAGCAGGCGGACTAGCGGACAAGAGACCCAGTACTTC. The V call is TRBV28, the J call TRBJ2-5; the match to TRBD2 covers 10 bases. The CDR3 consists of 14 residues. Germline V lookup: CDR1 MDHEN, CDR2 SYDVKM. J lost 2 bases, V lost 6 bases, and 3 bases had no gene match.